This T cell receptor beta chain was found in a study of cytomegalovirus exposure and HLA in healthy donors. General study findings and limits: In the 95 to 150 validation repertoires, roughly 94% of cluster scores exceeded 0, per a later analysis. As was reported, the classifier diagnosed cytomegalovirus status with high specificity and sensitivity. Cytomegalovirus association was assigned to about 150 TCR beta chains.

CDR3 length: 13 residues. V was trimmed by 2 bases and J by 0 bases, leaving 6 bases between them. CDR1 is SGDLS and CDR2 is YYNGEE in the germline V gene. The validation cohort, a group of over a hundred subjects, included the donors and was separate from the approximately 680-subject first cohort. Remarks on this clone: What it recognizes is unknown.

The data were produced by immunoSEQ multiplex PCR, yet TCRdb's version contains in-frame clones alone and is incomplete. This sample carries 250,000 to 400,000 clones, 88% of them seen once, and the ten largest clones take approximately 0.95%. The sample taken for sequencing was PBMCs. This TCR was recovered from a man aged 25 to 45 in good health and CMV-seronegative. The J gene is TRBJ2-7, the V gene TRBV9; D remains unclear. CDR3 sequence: CASSVQDSYEQYF. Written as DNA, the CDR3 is TGTGCCAGCAGCGTCCAGGACTCCTACGAGCAGTACTTC.